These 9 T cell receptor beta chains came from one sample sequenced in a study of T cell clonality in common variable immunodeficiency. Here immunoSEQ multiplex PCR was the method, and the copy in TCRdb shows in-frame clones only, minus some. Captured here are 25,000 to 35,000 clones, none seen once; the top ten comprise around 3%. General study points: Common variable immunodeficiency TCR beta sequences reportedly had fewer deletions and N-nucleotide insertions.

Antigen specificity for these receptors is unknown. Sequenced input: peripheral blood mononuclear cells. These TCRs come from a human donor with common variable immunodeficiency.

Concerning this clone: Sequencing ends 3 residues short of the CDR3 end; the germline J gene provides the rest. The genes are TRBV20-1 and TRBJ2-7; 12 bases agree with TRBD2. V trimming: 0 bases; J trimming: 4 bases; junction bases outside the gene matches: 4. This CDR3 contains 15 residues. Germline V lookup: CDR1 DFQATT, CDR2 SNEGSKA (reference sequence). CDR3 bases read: TGCAGTGCTAGAGAACTAGCGGGAGGAATGTACGAG. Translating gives CSARELAGGMYE. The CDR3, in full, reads CSARELAGGMYEQYF.

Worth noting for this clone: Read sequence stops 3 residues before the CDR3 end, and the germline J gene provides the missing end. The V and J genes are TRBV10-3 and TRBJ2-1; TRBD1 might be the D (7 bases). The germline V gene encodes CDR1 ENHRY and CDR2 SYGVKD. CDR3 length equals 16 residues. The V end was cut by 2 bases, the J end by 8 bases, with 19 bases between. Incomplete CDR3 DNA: TGTGCCATCAGTGAGCCATCAGGGGGGATTAGCGATGAG. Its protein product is CAISEPSGGISDE. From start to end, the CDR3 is CAISEPSGGISDEQFF.

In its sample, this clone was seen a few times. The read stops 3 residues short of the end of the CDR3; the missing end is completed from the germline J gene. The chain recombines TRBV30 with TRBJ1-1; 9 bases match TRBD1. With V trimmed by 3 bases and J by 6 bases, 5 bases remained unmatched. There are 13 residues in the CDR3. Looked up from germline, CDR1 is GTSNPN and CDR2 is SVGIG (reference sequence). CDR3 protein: CAWSSTGGAEAFF. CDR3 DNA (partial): TGTGCCTGGAGCTCGACAGGGGGGGCTGAA.

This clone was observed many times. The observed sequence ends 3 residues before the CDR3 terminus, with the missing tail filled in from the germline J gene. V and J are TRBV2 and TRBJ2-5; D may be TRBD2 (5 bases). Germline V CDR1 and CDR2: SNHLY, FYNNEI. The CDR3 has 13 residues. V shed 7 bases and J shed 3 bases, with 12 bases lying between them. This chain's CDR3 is CASTLMREETQYF. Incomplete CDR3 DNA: TGTGCCAGCACATTGATGAGGGAAGAGACC.

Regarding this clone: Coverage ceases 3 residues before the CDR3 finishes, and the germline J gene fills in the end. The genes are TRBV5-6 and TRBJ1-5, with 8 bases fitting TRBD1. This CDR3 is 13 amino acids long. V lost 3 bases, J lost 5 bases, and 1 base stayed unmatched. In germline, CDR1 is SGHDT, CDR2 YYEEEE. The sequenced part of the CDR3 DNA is TGTGCCAGCAGCTCGACAGGGGATCAGCCC. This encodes CASSSTGDQP. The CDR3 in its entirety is CASSSTGDQPQHF.

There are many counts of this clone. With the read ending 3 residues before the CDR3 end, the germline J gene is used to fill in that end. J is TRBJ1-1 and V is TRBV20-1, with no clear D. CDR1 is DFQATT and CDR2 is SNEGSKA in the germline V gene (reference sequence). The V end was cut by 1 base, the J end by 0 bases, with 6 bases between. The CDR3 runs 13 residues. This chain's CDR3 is CSARGALNTEAFF. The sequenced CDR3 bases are TGCAGTGCTAGAGGGGCGTTGAACACTGAA.

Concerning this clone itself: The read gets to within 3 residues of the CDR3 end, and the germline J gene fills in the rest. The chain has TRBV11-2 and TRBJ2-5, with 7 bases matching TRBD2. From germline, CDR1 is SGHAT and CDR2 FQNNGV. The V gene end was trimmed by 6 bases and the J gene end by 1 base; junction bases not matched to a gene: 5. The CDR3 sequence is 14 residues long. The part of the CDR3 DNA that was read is TGTGCCAGCAGTTTCGGGGGGATCCAAGAGACC. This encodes CASSFGGIQET. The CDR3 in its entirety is CASSFGGIQETQYF.

The sequenced part of the CDR3 DNA is TGTGCCAGCACTTTCGGGGACAGGGGAGTAGAGACC. Protein: CASTFGDRGVET. The full-length CDR3 reads as CASTFGDRGVETQYF. The V gene is TRBV6-2 or TRBV6-3, the J gene TRBJ2-5; 10 bases map to TRBD1. The DNA ends 3 residues before the CDR3 does, and the rest of the CDR3 is filled in from the germline J gene. Germline CDR1 MNHEY, CDR2 SVGEGT. The junction had 9 bases not matched to a gene; V was cut back by 7 bases and J by 4 bases. The CDR3 spans 15 residues.

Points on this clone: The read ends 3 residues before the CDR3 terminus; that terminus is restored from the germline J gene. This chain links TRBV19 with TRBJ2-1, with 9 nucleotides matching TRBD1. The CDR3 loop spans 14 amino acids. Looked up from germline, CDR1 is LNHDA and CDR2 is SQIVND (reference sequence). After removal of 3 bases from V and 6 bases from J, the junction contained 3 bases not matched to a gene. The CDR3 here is CASSISTGGNEQFF. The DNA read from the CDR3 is TGTGCCAGTAGTATTTCGACAGGGGGCAATGAG. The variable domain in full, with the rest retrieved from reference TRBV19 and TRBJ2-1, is DGGITQSPKYLFRKEGQNVTLSCEQNLNHDAMYWYRQDPGQGLRLIYYSQIVNDFQKGDIAEGYSVSREKKESFPLTVTSAQKNPTAFYLCASSISTGGNEQFFGPGTRLTVL.